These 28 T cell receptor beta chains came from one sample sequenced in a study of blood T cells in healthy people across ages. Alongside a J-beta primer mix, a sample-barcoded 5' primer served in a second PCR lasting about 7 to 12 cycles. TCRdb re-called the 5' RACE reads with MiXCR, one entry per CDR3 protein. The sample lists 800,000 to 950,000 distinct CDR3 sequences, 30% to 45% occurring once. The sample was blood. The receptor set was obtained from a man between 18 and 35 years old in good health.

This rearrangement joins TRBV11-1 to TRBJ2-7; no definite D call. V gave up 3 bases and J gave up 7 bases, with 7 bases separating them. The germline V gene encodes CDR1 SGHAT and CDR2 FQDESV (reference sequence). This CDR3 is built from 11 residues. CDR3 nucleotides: TGTGCCAGCAGCTTCGGGCCTGAGCAGTACTTC. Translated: CASSFGPEQYF.

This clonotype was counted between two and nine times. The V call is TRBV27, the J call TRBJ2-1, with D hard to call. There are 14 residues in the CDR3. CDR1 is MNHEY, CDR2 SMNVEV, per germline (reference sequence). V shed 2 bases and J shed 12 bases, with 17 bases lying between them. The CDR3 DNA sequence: TGTGCCAGCAGTTTAGCTTCGACCCCGGTGGCGCAGTTCTTC. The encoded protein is CASSLASTPVAQFF.

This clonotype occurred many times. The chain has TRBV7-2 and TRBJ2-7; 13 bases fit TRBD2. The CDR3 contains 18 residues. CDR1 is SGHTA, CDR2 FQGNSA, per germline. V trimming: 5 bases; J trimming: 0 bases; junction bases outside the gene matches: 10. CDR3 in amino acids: CASSLSGTSGAPSYEQYF. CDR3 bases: TGTGCCAGCAGCCTATCCGGGACTAGCGGGGCCCCCTCCTACGAGCAGTACTTC.

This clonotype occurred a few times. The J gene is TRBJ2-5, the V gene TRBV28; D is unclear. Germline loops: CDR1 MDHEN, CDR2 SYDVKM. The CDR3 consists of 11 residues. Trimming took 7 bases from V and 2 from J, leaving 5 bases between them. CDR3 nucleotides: TGTGCCAGCATCGGGCAAGAGACCCAGTACTTC. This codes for CASIGQETQYF.

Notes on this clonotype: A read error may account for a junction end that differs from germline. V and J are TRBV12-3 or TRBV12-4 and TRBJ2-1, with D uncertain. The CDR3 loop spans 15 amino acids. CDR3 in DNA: TGTGCCAGCAGAAACACAGATACCTCCCACAATGAGCAGTTCTTC. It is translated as CASRNTDTSHNEQFF.

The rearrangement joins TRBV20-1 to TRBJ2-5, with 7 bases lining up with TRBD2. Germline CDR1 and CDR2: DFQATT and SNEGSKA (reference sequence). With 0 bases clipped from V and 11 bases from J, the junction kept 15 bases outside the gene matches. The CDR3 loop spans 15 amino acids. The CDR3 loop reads CSARDPGGSAYGQYF. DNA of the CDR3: TGCAGTGCTAGAGACCCCGGGGGGAGCGCCTACGGGCAGTACTTC.

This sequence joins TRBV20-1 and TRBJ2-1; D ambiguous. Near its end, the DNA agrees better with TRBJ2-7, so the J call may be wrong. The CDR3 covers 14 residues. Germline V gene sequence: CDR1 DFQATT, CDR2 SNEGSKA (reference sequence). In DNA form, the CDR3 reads TGCAGTGCTCCCAGGATTAGCTCCTACAATGAGCAGTACTTC. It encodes CSAPRISSYNEQYF.

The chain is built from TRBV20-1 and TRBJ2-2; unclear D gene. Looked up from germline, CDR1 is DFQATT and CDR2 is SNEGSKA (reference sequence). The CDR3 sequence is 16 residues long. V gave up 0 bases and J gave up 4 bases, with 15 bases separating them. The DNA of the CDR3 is TGCAGTGCTAGAGATCGCGGCAGCCAGTTCACCGGGGAGCTGTTTTTT. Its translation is CSARDRGSQFTGELFF.

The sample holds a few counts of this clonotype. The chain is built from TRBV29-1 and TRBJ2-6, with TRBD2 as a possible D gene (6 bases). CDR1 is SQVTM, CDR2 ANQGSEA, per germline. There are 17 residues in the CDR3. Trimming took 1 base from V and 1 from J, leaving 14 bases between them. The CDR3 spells CSVEVRAGRSGANVLTF. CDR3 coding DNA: TGCAGCGTTGAAGTAAGGGCAGGGAGGTCTGGGGCCAACGTCCTGACTTTC. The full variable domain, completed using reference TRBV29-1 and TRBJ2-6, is SAVISQKPSRDICQRGTSLTIQCQVDSQVTMMFWYRQQPGQSLTLIATANQGSEATYESGFVIDKFPISRPNLTFSTLTVSNMSPEDSSIYLCSVEVRAGRSGANVLTFGAGSRLTVL.

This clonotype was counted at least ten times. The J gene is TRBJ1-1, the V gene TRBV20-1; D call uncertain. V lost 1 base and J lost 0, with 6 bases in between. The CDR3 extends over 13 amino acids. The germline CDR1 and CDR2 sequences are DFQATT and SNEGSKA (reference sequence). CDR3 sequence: CSARGSMNTEAFF. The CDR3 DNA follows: TGCAGTGCTAGAGGGAGTATGAACACTGAAGCTTTCTTT.

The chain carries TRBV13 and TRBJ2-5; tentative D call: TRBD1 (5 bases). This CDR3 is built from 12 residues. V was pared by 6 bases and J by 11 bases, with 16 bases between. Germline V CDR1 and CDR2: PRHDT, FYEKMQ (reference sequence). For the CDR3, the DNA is TGTGCCAGCAGATACAGGCCGGGTGAGCAGTACTTC. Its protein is CASRYRPGEQYF.

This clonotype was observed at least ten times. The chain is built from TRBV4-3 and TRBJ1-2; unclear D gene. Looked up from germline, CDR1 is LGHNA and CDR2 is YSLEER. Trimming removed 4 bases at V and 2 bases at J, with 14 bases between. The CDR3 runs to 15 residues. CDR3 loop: CASSPMENTNYGYTF. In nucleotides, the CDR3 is TGCGCCAGCAGCCCGATGGAAAACACGAACTATGGCTACACCTTC.

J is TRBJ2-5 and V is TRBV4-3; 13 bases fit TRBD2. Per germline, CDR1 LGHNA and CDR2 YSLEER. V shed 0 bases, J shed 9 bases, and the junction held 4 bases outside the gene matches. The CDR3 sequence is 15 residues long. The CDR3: CASSQDPTSGGAQYF. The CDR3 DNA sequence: TGCGCCAGCAGCCAAGATCCCACTAGCGGGGGGGCCCAGTACTTC.

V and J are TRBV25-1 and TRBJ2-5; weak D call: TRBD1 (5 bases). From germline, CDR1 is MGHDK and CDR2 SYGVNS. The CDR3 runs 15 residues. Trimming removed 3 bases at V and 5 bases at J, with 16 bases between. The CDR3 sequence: CASSDFTGWDETQYF. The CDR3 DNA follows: TGTGCCAGCAGTGACTTTACAGGATGGGATGAGACCCAGTACTTC.

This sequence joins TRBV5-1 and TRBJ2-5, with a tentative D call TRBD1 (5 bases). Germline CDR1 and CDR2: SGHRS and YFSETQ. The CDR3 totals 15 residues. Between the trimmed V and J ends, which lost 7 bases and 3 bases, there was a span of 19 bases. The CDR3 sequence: CASGLETATKETQYF. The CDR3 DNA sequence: TGCGCCAGCGGCCTAGAGACAGCAACCAAAGAGACCCAGTACTTC.

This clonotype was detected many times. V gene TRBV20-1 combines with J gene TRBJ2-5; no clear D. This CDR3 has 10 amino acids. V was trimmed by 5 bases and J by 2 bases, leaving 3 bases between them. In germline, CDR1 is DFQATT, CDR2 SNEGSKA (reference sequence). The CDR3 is CSAVQETQYF. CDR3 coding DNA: TGCAGTGCTGTTCAAGAGACCCAGTACTTC.

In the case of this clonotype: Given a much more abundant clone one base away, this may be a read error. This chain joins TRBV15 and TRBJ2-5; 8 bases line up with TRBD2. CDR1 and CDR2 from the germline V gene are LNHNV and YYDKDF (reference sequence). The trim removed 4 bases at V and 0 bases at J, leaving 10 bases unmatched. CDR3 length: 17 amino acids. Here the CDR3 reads CATSKDRSGEYQETQYF. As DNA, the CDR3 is TGTGCCACCAGCAAAGATCGTAGCGGGGAGTACCAAGAGACCCAGTACTTC. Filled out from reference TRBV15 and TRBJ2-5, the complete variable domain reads DAMVIQNPRYQVTQFGKPVTLSCSQTLNHNVMYWYQQKSSQAPKLLFHYYDKDFNNEADTPDNFQSRRPNTSFCFLDIRSPGLGDTAMYLCATSKDRSGEYQETQYFGPGTRLLVL.

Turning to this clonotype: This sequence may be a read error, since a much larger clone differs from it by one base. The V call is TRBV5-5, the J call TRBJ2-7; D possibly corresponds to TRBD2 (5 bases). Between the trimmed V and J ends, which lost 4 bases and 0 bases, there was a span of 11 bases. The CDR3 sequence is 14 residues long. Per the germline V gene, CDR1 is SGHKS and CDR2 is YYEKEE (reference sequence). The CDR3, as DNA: TGTGCCAGCAGCGTGATAGCGAGCTCCTACGAGCAGTACTTC. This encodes CASSVIASSYEQYF. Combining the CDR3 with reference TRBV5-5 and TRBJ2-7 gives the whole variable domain DAGVTQSPTHLIKTRGQQVTLRCSPISGHKSVSWYQQVLGQGPQFIFQYYEKEERGRGNFPDRFSARQFPNYSSELNVNALLLGDSALYLCASSVIASSYEQYFGPGTRLTVT.

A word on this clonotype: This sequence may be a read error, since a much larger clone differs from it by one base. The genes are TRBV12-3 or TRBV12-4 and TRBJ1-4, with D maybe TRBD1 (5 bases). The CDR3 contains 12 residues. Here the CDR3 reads CASGQGNKKLFF. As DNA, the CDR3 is TGTGCCAGCGGGCAGGGTAATAAAAAACTGTTTTTT.

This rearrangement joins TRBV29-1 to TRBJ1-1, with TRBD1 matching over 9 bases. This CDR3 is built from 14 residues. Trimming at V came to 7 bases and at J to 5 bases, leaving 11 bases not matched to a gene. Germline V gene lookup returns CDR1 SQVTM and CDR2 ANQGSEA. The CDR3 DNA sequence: TGCAGCGGAGGGGACAGGGATAGGGGTACTGAAGCTTTCTTT. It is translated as CSGGDRDRGTEAFF.

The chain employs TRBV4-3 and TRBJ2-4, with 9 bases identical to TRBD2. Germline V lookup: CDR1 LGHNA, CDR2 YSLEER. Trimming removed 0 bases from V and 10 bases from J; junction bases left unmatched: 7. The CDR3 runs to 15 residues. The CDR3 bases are TGCGCCAGCAGCCAAGAGGGACTAGCCTCAAGGATTCAGTACTTC. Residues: CASSQEGLASRIQYF.

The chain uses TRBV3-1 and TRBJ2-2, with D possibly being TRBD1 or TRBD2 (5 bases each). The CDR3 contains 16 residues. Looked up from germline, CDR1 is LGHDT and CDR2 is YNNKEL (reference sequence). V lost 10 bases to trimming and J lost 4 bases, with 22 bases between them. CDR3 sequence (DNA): TGTGCCACTGGGGCTTCGATAGGTGGGGGCACCGGGGAGCTGTTTTTT. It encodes CATGASIGGGTGELFF. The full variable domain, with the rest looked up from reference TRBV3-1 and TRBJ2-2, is DTAVSQTPKYLVTQMGNDKSIKCEQNLGHDTMYWYKQDSKKFLKIMFSYNNKELIINETVPNRFSPKSPDKAHLNLHINSLELGDSAVYFCATGASIGGGTGELFFGEGSRLTVL.

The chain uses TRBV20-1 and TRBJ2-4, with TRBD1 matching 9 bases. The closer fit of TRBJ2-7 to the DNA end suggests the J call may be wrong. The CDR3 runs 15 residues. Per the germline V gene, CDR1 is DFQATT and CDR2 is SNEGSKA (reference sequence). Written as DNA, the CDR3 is TGCAGTGCTAGGGTTTTTGGACAGGGGCTGTACGAGCAGTACTTC. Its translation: CSARVFGQGLYEQYF.

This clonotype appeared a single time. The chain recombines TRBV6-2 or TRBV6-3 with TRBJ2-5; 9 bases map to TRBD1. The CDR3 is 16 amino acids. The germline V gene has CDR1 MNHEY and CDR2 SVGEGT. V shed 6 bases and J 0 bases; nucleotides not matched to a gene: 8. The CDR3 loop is CASRPGQGANQETQYF. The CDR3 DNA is TGTGCCAGCAGACCGGGACAGGGAGCGAACCAAGAGACCCAGTACTTC.

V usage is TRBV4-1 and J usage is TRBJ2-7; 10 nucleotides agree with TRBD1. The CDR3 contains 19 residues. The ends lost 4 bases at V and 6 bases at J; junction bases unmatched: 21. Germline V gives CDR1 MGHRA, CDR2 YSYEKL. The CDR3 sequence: CASSRTGTGEDGVMGEQYF. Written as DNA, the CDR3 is TGCGCCAGCAGCCGCACCGGGACAGGGGAGGACGGAGTAATGGGCGAGCAGTACTTC.

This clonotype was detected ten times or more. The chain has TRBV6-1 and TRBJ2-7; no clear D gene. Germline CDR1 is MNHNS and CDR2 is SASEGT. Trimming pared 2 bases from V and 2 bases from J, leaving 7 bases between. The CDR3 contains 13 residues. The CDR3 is CASSEYKPYEQYF. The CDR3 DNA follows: TGTGCCAGCAGTGAATATAAACCCTACGAGCAGTACTTC.

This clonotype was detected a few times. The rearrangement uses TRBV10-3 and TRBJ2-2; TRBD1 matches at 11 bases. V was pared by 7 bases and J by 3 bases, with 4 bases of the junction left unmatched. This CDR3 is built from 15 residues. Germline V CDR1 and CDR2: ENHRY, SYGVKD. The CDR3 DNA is TGTGCCATCACCCTGGGACAGGGGGACACCGGGGAGCTGTTTTTT. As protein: CAITLGQGDTGELFF.

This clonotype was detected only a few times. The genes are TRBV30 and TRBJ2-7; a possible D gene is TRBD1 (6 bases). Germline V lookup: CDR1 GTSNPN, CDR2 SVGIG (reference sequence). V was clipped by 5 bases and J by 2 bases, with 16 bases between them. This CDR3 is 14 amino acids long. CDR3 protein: CAWSSDRTPYEQYF. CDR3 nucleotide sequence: TGTGCCTGGTCTTCCGACAGGACACCCTACGAGCAGTACTTC.